This entry lists 27 T cell receptor beta chains sequenced from one sample in a study of blood T cell repertoires in COVID-19. The method was immunoSEQ multiplex PCR; TCRdb's version includes in-frame clones alone and lacks a portion of them. The sample contains approximately 190,000 clones, 82% of which appear only once. The material sequenced was peripheral blood. These receptors originate from a woman in her sixties with COVID-19, enrolled during active disease.

The V call is TRBV19, the J call TRBJ1-1; 7 nucleotides align to TRBD1. The CDR3 loop spans 13 amino acids. V was clipped by 3 bases and J by 4 bases; unmatched bases: 2. Germline CDR1 reads LNHDA; CDR2 reads SQIVND (reference sequence). CDR3 coding DNA: TGTGCCAGTAGTATGAGACAGGGCACTGAAGCTTTCTTT. Protein sequence: CASSMRQGTEAFF.

This clone was seen only once. J is TRBJ2-7 and V is TRBV12-3 or TRBV12-4; tentatively, D is TRBD2 (5 bases). The V and J ends lost 2 bases and 13 bases respectively, with 18 bases between them. This CDR3 comprises 13 residues. This CDR3 is CASSLTYMGVRYF. In DNA, the CDR3 is TGTGCCAGCAGTTTAACCTACATGGGAGTGAGATACTTC.

The chain is built from TRBV3-1 (or the pseudogene TRBV3-2) and TRBJ2-3, with 8 bases identical to TRBD2. This CDR3 contains 17 residues. Germline V gives CDR1 LGHDT, CDR2 YNNKEL (reference sequence). Losses at the gene ends were 3 bases for V and 1 base for J; bases not matched to a gene: 9. CDR3 sequence: CASSHQGRGAGTDTQYF. The CDR3 nucleotides read TGTGCCAGCAGCCACCAAGGGCGGGGGGCCGGCACAGATACGCAGTATTTT.

This clone was detected only once. The chain has TRBV27 and TRBJ2-6, with D hard to call. With 3 bases removed from V and 0 bases from J, the gap between germline ends came to 12 bases. This CDR3 spans 17 amino acids. CDR1 MNHEY and CDR2 SMNVEV come from the germline V gene (reference sequence). CDR3 bases: TGTGCCAGCAGTTTTCTATCTCTTCCCTCTGGGGCCAACGTCCTGACTTTC. Translation gives CASSFLSLPSGANVLTF.

This clone has a handful of counts. The chain couples TRBV5-1 to TRBJ1-4; D possibly corresponds to TRBD1 (5 bases). The CDR3 extends over 14 amino acids. Per germline, CDR1 SGHRS and CDR2 YFSETQ. The V end was cut by 4 bases, the J end by 6 bases, with 13 bases between. CDR3 sequence: CASSRSAGDEKLFF. In nucleotides, the CDR3 is TGCGCCAGCAGCCGCAGTGCGGGGGATGAAAAACTGTTTTTT.

The chain employs TRBV28 and TRBJ1-5, with 9 bases aligning to TRBD1. This CDR3 has 15 amino acids. V was clipped by 2 bases and J by 6 bases; unmatched bases: 5. The germline gives CDR1 MDHEN, CDR2 SYDVKM. CDR3 sequence reads: CASSLQTGGLQPQHF. The CDR3 bases are TGTGCCAGCAGTTTACAAACAGGGGGCCTTCAGCCCCAGCATTTT.

The chain has TRBV6-5 and TRBJ1-1, with 7 bases matching TRBD1. Germline V lookup: CDR1 MNHEY, CDR2 SVGAGI. The junction had 6 bases not matched to a gene; V was cut back by 4 bases and J by 10 bases. The length of the CDR3 is 12 residues. The CDR3 nucleotides read TGTGCCAGCAGTTCTACAGGGGATCGAGCTTTCTTT. Translation: CASSSTGDRAFF.

V usage is TRBV19 and J usage is TRBJ1-4, with 8 nucleotides matching TRBD1. The V segment lost 3 bases and the J segment 0 bases; nucleotides outside the gene matches: 3. CDR1 is LNHDA, CDR2 SQIVND, per germline (reference sequence). This CDR3 has 16 amino acids. CDR3 sequence reads: CASSMPQGATNEKLFF. CDR3 nucleotide sequence: TGTGCCAGTAGTATGCCACAGGGGGCAACTAATGAAAAACTGTTTTTT.

This clone was counted only a few times. The chain joins TRBV7-9 to TRBJ2-1, with D perhaps TRBD2 (6 bases). The CDR3 is 16 residues long. Germline CDR1 is SEHNR and CDR2 is FQNEAQ (reference sequence). Trimming pared 4 bases from V and 15 bases from J, leaving 28 bases between. The CDR3: CASSSHDWGRTSLPFF. The CDR3 DNA reads TGTGCCAGCAGCTCCCACGATTGGGGGAGGACCTCCCTGCCGTTCTTC. The full variable domain, its missing parts supplied by reference TRBV7-9 and TRBJ2-1, is DTGVSQNPRHKITKRGQNVTFRCDPISEHNRLYWYRQTLGQGPEFLTYFQNEAQLEKSRLLSDRFSAERPKGSFSTLEIQRTEQGDSAMYLCASSSHDWGRTSLPFFGPGTRLTVL.

This chain joins TRBV6-5 and TRBJ1-3; no definite D call. The V gene lost 2 bases and the J gene lost 3 bases, with 5 bases spanning the gap. The CDR3 runs to 13 residues. Germline V gene sequence: CDR1 MNHEY, CDR2 SVGAGI. This CDR3 is CASSYMSGNTIYF. The CDR3 DNA reads TGTGCCAGCAGTTACATGAGTGGAAACACCATATATTTT.

The V and J genes are TRBV7-3 and TRBJ2-5, with TRBD1 matching 10 bases. The germline V gene encodes CDR1 SGHTA and CDR2 FQGTGA. The J segment lost 4 bases and the V segment lost 4 bases, leaving 12 bases of the junction unmatched. The CDR3 sequence is 17 residues long. As DNA, the CDR3 is TGTGCCAGCAGCTCCGGACCTGGGACAGGGGAGAGAGAGACCCAGTACTTC. Its translation is CASSSGPGTGERETQYF.

This sequence joins TRBV6-6 and TRBJ2-2; maybe TRBD1 (6 bases). In germline, CDR1 is MNHNY, CDR2 SVGAGI (reference sequence). Trimming stripped 6 bases from V and 2 bases from J, with 10 bases between. This CDR3 has 14 amino acids. The CDR3 region has the DNA TGTGCCAGCAGCTTACAGGGTAACACCGGGGAGCTGTTTTTT. Its translation: CASSLQGNTGELFF.

This rearrangement joins TRBV4-2 to TRBJ1-5; weak D call: TRBD1 (6 bases). V was clipped by 0 bases and J by 0 bases, with 12 bases between them. The V gene's germline CDR1 is LGHNA and CDR2 YNFKEQ. The length of the CDR3 is 17 residues. The CDR3 is CASSQDSGGRSNQPQHF. In DNA, the CDR3 is TGTGCCAGCAGCCAAGATTCGGGGGGCCGTAGCAATCAGCCCCAGCATTTT.

The V gene is TRBV2, the J gene TRBJ2-1; no definite D call. CDR1 is SNHLY and CDR2 is FYNNEI in the germline V gene. The CDR3 loop spans 15 amino acids. The V end lost 4 bases, the J end lost 0 bases, and 10 bases lay between the germline ends. CDR3 region: CASSVTTGSYNEQFF. The CDR3 nucleotides are TGTGCCAGCAGTGTTACCACGGGCTCCTACAATGAGCAGTTCTTC.

V gene TRBV19 combines with J gene TRBJ1-3; 12 bases align to TRBD1. Germline CDR1 reads LNHDA; CDR2 reads SQIVND (reference sequence). The CDR3 has 17 residues. The V segment lost 5 bases and the J segment 6 bases; nucleotides outside the gene matches: 11. DNA of the CDR3: TGTGCCAGTAGTGTCCTCCCGGGACAGGGGGCACTAAACACCATATATTTT. Protein: CASSVLPGQGALNTIYF. Using reference TRBV19 and TRBJ1-3 for the parts outside the CDR3, the full variable domain is DGGITQSPKYLFRKEGQNVTLSCEQNLNHDAMYWYRQDPGQGLRLIYYSQIVNDFQKGDIAEGYSVSREKKESFPLTVTSAQKNPTAFYLCASSVLPGQGALNTIYFGEGSWLTVV.

This sequence joins TRBV2 and TRBJ2-1, with 8 bases matching TRBD2. Germline V lookup: CDR1 SNHLY, CDR2 FYNNEI. Germline trimming cut 1 base from V and 2 bases from J; bases unmatched to any gene: 4. CDR3 length equals 16 residues. Here the CDR3 DNA reads TGTGCCAGCAGTGAAGTAGGGACTAGAACCTACAATGAGCAGTTCTTC. Translated, it gives CASSEVGTRTYNEQFF.

The V gene is TRBV2, the J gene TRBJ2-1; TRBD2 might be the D (6 bases). Germline CDR1 and CDR2: SNHLY and FYNNEI. The CDR3 covers 14 residues. Trimming shortened V by 6 bases and J by 0 bases, and 9 bases separated the two germline ends. The CDR3 region is CASSRGSSYNEQFF. The CDR3 nucleotides read TGTGCCAGCAGCCGGGGGAGCTCCTACAATGAGCAGTTCTTC.

The V gene is TRBV4-1, the J gene TRBJ1-4, with 7 bases lining up with TRBD1. The germline gives CDR1 MGHRA, CDR2 YSYEKL. The CDR3 runs to 19 residues. The V and J ends lost 3 bases and 2 bases, in that order; junction bases with no gene match: 15. CDR3 loop: CASSHWSAGGIRTNEKLFF. CDR3 coding DNA: TGCGCCAGCAGCCACTGGTCGGCAGGGGGTATTAGGACTAATGAAAAACTGTTTTTT.

The chain carries TRBV30 and TRBJ1-2, with D perhaps matching TRBD1 (5 bases). Trimming removed 0 bases from V and 1 base from J, with 9 bases in between. Germline CDR1 reads GTSNPN; CDR2 reads SVGIG (reference sequence). The CDR3 consists of 14 residues. As DNA, the CDR3 is TGTGCCTGGAGTGTACAGGCCAATAACTATGGCTACACCTTC. It codes for CAWSVQANNYGYTF.

The rearrangement links TRBV18 to TRBJ2-7; D unresolved. CDR1 KGHSH and CDR2 LQKENI come from the germline V gene. V lost 5 bases to trimming and J lost 3 bases, with 5 bases between them. The CDR3 consists of 11 residues. The CDR3, as DNA: TGTGCCAGCTCAAACAGCTACGAGCAGTACTTC. This encodes CASSNSYEQYF.

V usage is TRBV20-1 and J usage is TRBJ2-3; 8 nucleotides align to TRBD2. CDR1 is DFQATT, CDR2 SNEGSKA, per germline (reference sequence). J was trimmed by 5 bases and V by 3 bases; bases with no gene match: 7. This CDR3 contains 14 residues. The CDR3 region has the DNA TGCAGTGCTAGTGTCGGGGGGGCCGGAGATACGCAGTATTTT. It yields the protein CSASVGGAGDTQYF.

The chain uses TRBV11-1 and TRBJ2-3; possibly TRBD2 for D (5 bases). The V gene's germline CDR1 is SGHAT and CDR2 FQDESV (reference sequence). This CDR3 has 12 amino acids. V was cut by 5 bases and J by 4 bases, with 7 bases left in between. CDR3 in DNA: TGTGCCAGCAGCGGACTGGCAGATACGCAGTATTTT. Translating it yields CASSGLADTQYF.

This clone was found many times. The rearrangement links TRBV2 to TRBJ1-2; 9 nucleotides match TRBD1. Losses at the gene ends were 6 bases for V and 8 bases for J; bases not matched to a gene: 10. The CDR3 totals 14 residues. Looked up from germline, CDR1 is SNHLY and CDR2 is FYNNEI. The CDR3 is CASRSTGGIGGYTF. CDR3 bases: TGTGCCAGCAGGTCGACAGGGGGTATAGGGGGCTACACCTTC.

This chain uses TRBV5-5 with TRBJ1-4, with D tentatively TRBD1 (5 bases). The CDR3 runs to 17 residues. Trimming shortened V by 0 bases and J by 6 bases, and 18 bases separated the two germline ends. In germline, CDR1 is SGHKS, CDR2 YYEKEE (reference sequence). The DNA for the CDR3 is TGTGCCAGCAGCTTGGCCGTAAAACCAGGGTTTCATGAAAAACTGTTTTTT. Translated: CASSLAVKPGFHEKLFF.

The rearrangement joins TRBV28 to TRBJ2-2; a weak D match, TRBD2 (5 bases). The V gene's germline CDR1 is MDHEN and CDR2 SYDVKM. V was clipped by 5 bases and J by 1 base, with 8 bases between them. CDR3 length: 14 amino acids. The chain's CDR3 is CASSLGLNTGELFF. DNA for the CDR3: TGTGCCAGCAGTCTAGGACTGAACACCGGGGAGCTGTTTTTT.

CDR3 in DNA: TGTGCCAGCAGCCACGCCCCTACAGGGCATTCTGGAAACACCATATATTTT. It encodes CASSHAPTGHSGNTIYF. The chain links TRBV5-6 to TRBJ1-3, with D possibly TRBD1 on 6 matching bases. Germline V gene lookup returns CDR1 SGHDT and CDR2 YYEEEE. The CDR3 totals 17 residues. Trimming stripped 4 bases from V and 1 base from J, with 18 bases between.

The rearrangement joins TRBV29-1 to TRBJ2-7; tentatively, D is TRBD1 (6 bases). The CDR3 has 12 residues. Germline CDR1 SQVTM, CDR2 ANQGSEA. With 8 bases removed from V and 2 bases from J, the gap between germline ends came to 13 bases. CDR3 amino acids: CSIGTRTYEQYF. The CDR3, as DNA: TGCAGCATCGGGACAAGGACCTACGAGCAGTACTTC.